A selection of T cell receptor beta chains follows, all from one sample in a study of blood T cell repertoires in COVID-19. The assay was immunoSEQ multiplex PCR, and TCRdb's table has in-frame clones only and misses some. The table has some 290,000 clones, 89% seen once. Source material: peripheral blood. These TCRs come from a woman aged 25-40 years with COVID-19, enrolled during active disease. Each CDR3 is given with its conserved first and last residue. Fields, in order: CDR3 length, clone size, J gene, V gene, D gene, CDR3 protein, CDR3 DNA. A D gene is named only where the DNA matches it firmly. Expanded clones get a size class; other rows say once, few or many, or leave the size out.

len: 14; abundance: .; j_gene: TRBJ2-3; v_gene: TRBV5-4; d_gene: TRBD1; CDR3aa: CASSETGGTDTQYF; CDR3nt: TGTGCCAGCAGCGAGACAGGGGGCACAGATACGCAGTATTTT
len: 17; abundance: .; j_gene: TRBJ1-5; v_gene: TRBV19; d_gene: .; CDR3aa: CASPTVGPASADQPQHF; CDR3nt: TGTGCCAGTCCCACTGTGGGGCCCGCCAGTGCGGATCAGCCCCAGCATTTT
len: 12; abundance: many; j_gene: TRBJ2-5; v_gene: TRBV6-5; d_gene: .; CDR3aa: CASSTREETQYF; CDR3nt: TGTGCCAGCTCGACGAGGGAGGAGACCCAGTACTTC
len: 13; abundance: once; j_gene: TRBJ1-6; v_gene: TRBV18; d_gene: .; CDR3aa: CASSPSGPSPLHF; CDR3nt: TGTGCCAGCTCACCAAGCGGGCCTTCACCCCTCCACTTT
len: 14; abundance: few; j_gene: TRBJ1-5; v_gene: TRBV7-9; d_gene: .; CDR3aa: CASSFSAVNQPQHF; CDR3nt: TGTGCCAGCAGCTTCTCGGCGGTGAATCAGCCCCAGCATTTT
len: 14; abundance: .; j_gene: TRBJ2-7; v_gene: TRBV6-5; d_gene: .; CDR3aa: CASSYSGHWDEQYF; CDR3nt: TGTGCCAGCAGTTACTCTGGGCATTGGGACGAGCAGTACTTC
len: 14; abundance: .; j_gene: TRBJ1-1; v_gene: TRBV7-9; d_gene: .; CDR3aa: CASSMGGLGTEAFF; CDR3nt: TGTGCCAGCAGTATGGGGGGGCTGGGCACTGAAGCTTTCTTT
len: 15; abundance: .; j_gene: TRBJ2-3; v_gene: TRBV10-1; d_gene: TRBD2; CDR3aa: CASRRTSGGEDTQYF; CDR3nt: TGCGCCAGCAGGAGGACTAGCGGGGGAGAAGATACGCAGTATTTT
len: 11; abundance: .; j_gene: TRBJ1-2; v_gene: TRBV27; d_gene: .; CDR3aa: CASSSRGGYTF; CDR3nt: TGTGCCAGCAGTTCGAGAGGCGGCTACACCTTC
len: 13; abundance: .; j_gene: TRBJ1-1; v_gene: TRBV4-1; d_gene: .; CDR3aa: CASSQLSDTEAFF; CDR3nt: TGCGCCAGCAGCCAACTATCGGACACTGAAGCTTTCTTT
len: 13; abundance: .; j_gene: TRBJ2-7; v_gene: TRBV11-2; d_gene: .; CDR3aa: CASSSNRDREQYF; CDR3nt: TGTGCCAGCAGCTCCAACAGGGATCGGGAGCAGTACTTC
len: 14; abundance: .; j_gene: TRBJ1-2; v_gene: TRBV5-4; d_gene: .; CDR3aa: CASSLLGQSHGYTF; CDR3nt: TGTGCCAGCAGCCTGCTAGGACAGAGTCATGGCTACACCTTC
len: 12; abundance: .; j_gene: TRBJ1-1; v_gene: TRBV6-5; d_gene: .; CDR3aa: CASSSRGPEAFF; CDR3nt: TGTGCCAGCAGTTCTCGAGGGCCTGAAGCTTTCTTT
len: 15; abundance: .; j_gene: TRBJ1-4; v_gene: TRBV7-9; d_gene: .; CDR3aa: CASSLDNPTNEKLFF; CDR3nt: TGTGCCAGCAGCCTGGACAACCCAACTAATGAAAAACTGTTTTTT
len: 15; abundance: once; j_gene: TRBJ2-7; v_gene: TRBV11-2; d_gene: .; CDR3aa: CASSLGPDTSYEQYF; CDR3nt: TGTGCCAGCAGCTTAGGGCCAGATACCAGCTACGAGCAGTACTTC
len: 12; abundance: .; j_gene: TRBJ1-1; v_gene: TRBV12-3/TRBV12-4; d_gene: .; CDR3aa: CASSLQGGEAFF; CDR3nt: TGTGCCAGCAGTCTCCAGGGCGGTGAAGCTTTCTTT
len: 15; abundance: .; j_gene: TRBJ2-5; v_gene: TRBV5-1; d_gene: .; CDR3aa: CASSLEGGFAETQYF; CDR3nt: TGCGCCAGCAGCTTGGAAGGGGGATTTGCGGAGACCCAGTACTTC
len: 15; abundance: few; j_gene: TRBJ2-2; v_gene: TRBV19; d_gene: TRBD1; CDR3aa: CASSTGGWGTGELFF; CDR3nt: TGTGCCAGTAGTACAGGGGGCTGGGGCACCGGGGAGCTGTTTTTT
len: 16; abundance: .; j_gene: TRBJ1-1; v_gene: TRBV18; d_gene: .; CDR3aa: CASSPVGMAGGTEAFF; CDR3nt: TGTGCCAGCTCACCGGTTGGTATGGCCGGAGGCACTGAAGCTTTCTTT
len: 13; abundance: .; j_gene: TRBJ2-1; v_gene: TRBV10-1; d_gene: TRBD1; CDR3aa: CASSEGDRNEQFF; CDR3nt: TGCGCCAGCAGTGAGGGGGACAGGAATGAGCAGTTCTTC
len: 13; abundance: .; j_gene: TRBJ1-2; v_gene: TRBV10-3; d_gene: .; CDR3aa: CATSSENLVGYTF; CDR3nt: TGTGCCACCTCGAGCGAGAATCTTGTGGGCTACACCTTC
len: 14; abundance: .; j_gene: TRBJ2-7; v_gene: TRBV11-2; d_gene: TRBD1; CDR3aa: CASSLGTGAYEQYF; CDR3nt: TGTGCCAGCAGCTTAGGGACAGGGGCCTACGAGCAGTACTTC
len: 13; abundance: .; j_gene: TRBJ2-7; v_gene: TRBV12-3/TRBV12-4; d_gene: .; CDR3aa: CASSSFLAYEQYF; CDR3nt: TGTGCCAGCAGTTCCTTCCTAGCGTACGAGCAGTACTTC
len: 15; abundance: .; j_gene: TRBJ2-1; v_gene: TRBV5-1; d_gene: .; CDR3aa: CASSLAPGVFNEQFF; CDR3nt: TGCGCCAGCAGCTTGGCACCAGGGGTTTTCAATGAGCAGTTCTTC
len: 12; abundance: .; j_gene: TRBJ2-7; v_gene: TRBV11-2; d_gene: .; CDR3aa: CASSEQGYEQYF; CDR3nt: TGTGCCAGCAGCGAACAGGGTTACGAGCAGTACTTC
len: 16; abundance: few; j_gene: TRBJ1-2; v_gene: TRBV6-4; d_gene: .; CDR3aa: CASSDSAREFNYGYTF; CDR3nt: TGTGCCAGCAGTGACTCAGCCCGAGAGTTTAACTATGGCTACACCTTC
len: 13; abundance: .; j_gene: TRBJ2-7; v_gene: TRBV7-7; d_gene: .; CDR3aa: CASSLVGGSEQYF; CDR3nt: TGTGCCAGCAGCTTAGTTGGGGGGAGCGAGCAGTACTTC
len: 13; abundance: .; j_gene: TRBJ1-5; v_gene: TRBV12-3/TRBV12-4; d_gene: .; CDR3aa: CASGAGTWQPQHF; CDR3nt: TGTGCCAGCGGCGCGGGCACCTGGCAGCCCCAGCATTTT
len: 10; abundance: .; j_gene: TRBJ1-6; v_gene: TRBV19; d_gene: .; CDR3aa: CAIPKPPLHF; CDR3nt: TGTGCCATCCCGAAGCCACCCCTCCACTTT
len: 16; abundance: .; j_gene: TRBJ2-7; v_gene: TRBV25-1; d_gene: TRBD1; CDR3aa: CASSEWWTGATYEQYF; CDR3nt: TGTGCCAGCAGTGAATGGTGGACAGGGGCAACCTACGAGCAGTACTTC
len: 16; abundance: .; j_gene: TRBJ1-1; v_gene: TRBV5-5; d_gene: TRBD1; CDR3aa: CASSSRLTGVNTEAFF; CDR3nt: TGTGCCAGCAGCTCTAGATTGACAGGGGTGAACACTGAAGCTTTCTTT
len: 14; abundance: .; j_gene: TRBJ1-1; v_gene: TRBV7-9; d_gene: .; CDR3aa: CASSFGASNTEAFF; CDR3nt: TGTGCCAGCAGCTTTGGGGCGAGTAACACTGAAGCTTTCTTT